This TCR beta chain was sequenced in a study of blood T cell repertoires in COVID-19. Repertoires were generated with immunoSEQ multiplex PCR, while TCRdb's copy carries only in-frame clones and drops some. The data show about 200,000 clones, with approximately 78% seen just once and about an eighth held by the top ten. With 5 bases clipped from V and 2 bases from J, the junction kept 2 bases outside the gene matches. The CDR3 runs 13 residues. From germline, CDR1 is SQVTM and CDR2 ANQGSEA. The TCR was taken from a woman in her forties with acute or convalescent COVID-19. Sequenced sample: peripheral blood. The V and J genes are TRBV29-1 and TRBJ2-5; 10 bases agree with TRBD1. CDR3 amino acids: CSVRGQGQETQYF. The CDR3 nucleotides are TGCAGCGTTAGGGGACAGGGGCAAGAGACCCAGTACTTC.